Reported below is one TCR beta chain. These data come from a study of T cell changes during pregnancy in multiple sclerosis. Method: immunoSEQ multiplex PCR; TCRdb's copy keeps in-frame clones and lacks some. The sample has about 20,000 clones, approximately 91% seen once. The source of this sequence is a female donor in good health, enrolled as a control in a pregnancy study. Here the sequenced sample was CD8+ T cells from peripheral blood mononuclear cells, taken after pregnancy.

The CDR3 reads CASSSRGGPETQYF. For the CDR3, the DNA is TGTGCCAGCAGCTCACGGGGGGGCCCCGAGACCCAGTACTTC. The rearrangement uses TRBV11-2 and TRBJ2-5, with 8 bases lining up with TRBD2. Germline CDR1 SGHAT, CDR2 FQNNGV. CDR3 size: 14 residues. Trimming at V came to 4 bases and at J to 5 bases, leaving 6 bases not matched to a gene.